This is a list of T cell receptor beta chains from one sample in a study of shared clonotypes between healthy human individuals. Method: immunoSEQ multiplex PCR; TCRdb's copy keeps in-frame clones and lacks some. Of some 470,000 clones listed, around 78% were seen once; the top ten hold 10% to 15%. Sequencing was performed on PBMCs. The source is a woman between 35 and 50 years old in good health. Some clones in this sample may be carry-over from other donors' samples. CDR3s include the opening cysteine and the closing phenylalanine or tryptophan. D genes are given only for firm matches. Expanded clones get a size class; other rows say once, few or many, or leave the size out.

J gene: TRBJ2-7; D gene: .; V gene: TRBV15; clone size: few; CDR3 DNA: TGTGCCACCAGCAGAGTTCGGAGCAGAGCCTACGAGCAGTACTTC; CDR3 protein: CATSRVRSRAYEQYF
J gene: TRBJ2-5; D gene: TRBD1; V gene: TRBV9; clone size: once; CDR3 DNA: TGTGCCAGCAGCCCCCAGGGGGTCGGAGAGACCCAGTACTTC; CDR3 protein: CASSPQGVGETQYF
J gene: TRBJ2-5; D gene: .; V gene: TRBV6-1; clone size: .; CDR3 DNA: TGTGCCAGCAGGGGGGGAGGGGGGCCCCAAGAGACCCAGTACTTC; CDR3 protein: CASRGGGGPQETQYF
J gene: TRBJ2-7; D gene: TRBD2; V gene: TRBV29-1; clone size: once; CDR3 DNA: TGCAGCGTTGAAGGTCGGGGATCAGCGGGAGGGCCGTCGCAGTACTTC; CDR3 protein: CSVEGRGSAGGPSQYF
J gene: TRBJ2-7; D gene: .; V gene: TRBV11-2; clone size: .; CDR3 DNA: TGTGCCAGCAGCTCCTACAGGGTAGCTGAAGCCTACGAGCAGTACTTC; CDR3 protein: CASSSYRVAEAYEQYF
J gene: TRBJ1-2; D gene: .; V gene: TRBV5-4; clone size: .; CDR3 DNA: TGTGCCAGCAGCTTAGTAGGAAGCTATGGCTACACCTTC; CDR3 protein: CASSLVGSYGYTF
J gene: TRBJ2-1; D gene: TRBD2; V gene: TRBV7-2; clone size: few; CDR3 DNA: TGTGCCAGCAGCTTTTGGACTAGCGGCAACAATGAGCAGTTCTTC; CDR3 protein: CASSFWTSGNNEQFF
J gene: TRBJ1-3; D gene: .; V gene: TRBV28; clone size: .; CDR3 DNA: TGTGCCAGCAGTCGGGGGGGTTACTCTGGAAACACCATATATTTT; CDR3 protein: CASSRGGYSGNTIYF
J gene: TRBJ2-7; D gene: TRBD1; V gene: TRBV7-6; clone size: .; CDR3 DNA: TGTGCCAGCAGCTTAGACCCCACCGACAGGGGGCGATACGAGCAGTACTTC; CDR3 protein: CASSLDPTDRGRYEQYF
J gene: TRBJ2-7; D gene: .; V gene: TRBV7-2; clone size: medium-sized; CDR3 DNA: TGTGCCAGCAGCCCCGACAGGAACTCCTACGAGCAGTACTTC; CDR3 protein: CASSPDRNSYEQYF
J gene: TRBJ1-1; D gene: TRBD1; V gene: TRBV5-1; clone size: .; CDR3 DNA: TGCGCCAGCAGCACACAGGGGCATACTGAAGCTTTCTTT; CDR3 protein: CASSTQGHTEAFF
J gene: TRBJ2-2; D gene: .; V gene: TRBV7-6; clone size: few; CDR3 DNA: TGTGCCAGCAGCTTATTGGATATAGCCGGGGAGCTGTTTTTT; CDR3 protein: CASSLLDIAGELFF